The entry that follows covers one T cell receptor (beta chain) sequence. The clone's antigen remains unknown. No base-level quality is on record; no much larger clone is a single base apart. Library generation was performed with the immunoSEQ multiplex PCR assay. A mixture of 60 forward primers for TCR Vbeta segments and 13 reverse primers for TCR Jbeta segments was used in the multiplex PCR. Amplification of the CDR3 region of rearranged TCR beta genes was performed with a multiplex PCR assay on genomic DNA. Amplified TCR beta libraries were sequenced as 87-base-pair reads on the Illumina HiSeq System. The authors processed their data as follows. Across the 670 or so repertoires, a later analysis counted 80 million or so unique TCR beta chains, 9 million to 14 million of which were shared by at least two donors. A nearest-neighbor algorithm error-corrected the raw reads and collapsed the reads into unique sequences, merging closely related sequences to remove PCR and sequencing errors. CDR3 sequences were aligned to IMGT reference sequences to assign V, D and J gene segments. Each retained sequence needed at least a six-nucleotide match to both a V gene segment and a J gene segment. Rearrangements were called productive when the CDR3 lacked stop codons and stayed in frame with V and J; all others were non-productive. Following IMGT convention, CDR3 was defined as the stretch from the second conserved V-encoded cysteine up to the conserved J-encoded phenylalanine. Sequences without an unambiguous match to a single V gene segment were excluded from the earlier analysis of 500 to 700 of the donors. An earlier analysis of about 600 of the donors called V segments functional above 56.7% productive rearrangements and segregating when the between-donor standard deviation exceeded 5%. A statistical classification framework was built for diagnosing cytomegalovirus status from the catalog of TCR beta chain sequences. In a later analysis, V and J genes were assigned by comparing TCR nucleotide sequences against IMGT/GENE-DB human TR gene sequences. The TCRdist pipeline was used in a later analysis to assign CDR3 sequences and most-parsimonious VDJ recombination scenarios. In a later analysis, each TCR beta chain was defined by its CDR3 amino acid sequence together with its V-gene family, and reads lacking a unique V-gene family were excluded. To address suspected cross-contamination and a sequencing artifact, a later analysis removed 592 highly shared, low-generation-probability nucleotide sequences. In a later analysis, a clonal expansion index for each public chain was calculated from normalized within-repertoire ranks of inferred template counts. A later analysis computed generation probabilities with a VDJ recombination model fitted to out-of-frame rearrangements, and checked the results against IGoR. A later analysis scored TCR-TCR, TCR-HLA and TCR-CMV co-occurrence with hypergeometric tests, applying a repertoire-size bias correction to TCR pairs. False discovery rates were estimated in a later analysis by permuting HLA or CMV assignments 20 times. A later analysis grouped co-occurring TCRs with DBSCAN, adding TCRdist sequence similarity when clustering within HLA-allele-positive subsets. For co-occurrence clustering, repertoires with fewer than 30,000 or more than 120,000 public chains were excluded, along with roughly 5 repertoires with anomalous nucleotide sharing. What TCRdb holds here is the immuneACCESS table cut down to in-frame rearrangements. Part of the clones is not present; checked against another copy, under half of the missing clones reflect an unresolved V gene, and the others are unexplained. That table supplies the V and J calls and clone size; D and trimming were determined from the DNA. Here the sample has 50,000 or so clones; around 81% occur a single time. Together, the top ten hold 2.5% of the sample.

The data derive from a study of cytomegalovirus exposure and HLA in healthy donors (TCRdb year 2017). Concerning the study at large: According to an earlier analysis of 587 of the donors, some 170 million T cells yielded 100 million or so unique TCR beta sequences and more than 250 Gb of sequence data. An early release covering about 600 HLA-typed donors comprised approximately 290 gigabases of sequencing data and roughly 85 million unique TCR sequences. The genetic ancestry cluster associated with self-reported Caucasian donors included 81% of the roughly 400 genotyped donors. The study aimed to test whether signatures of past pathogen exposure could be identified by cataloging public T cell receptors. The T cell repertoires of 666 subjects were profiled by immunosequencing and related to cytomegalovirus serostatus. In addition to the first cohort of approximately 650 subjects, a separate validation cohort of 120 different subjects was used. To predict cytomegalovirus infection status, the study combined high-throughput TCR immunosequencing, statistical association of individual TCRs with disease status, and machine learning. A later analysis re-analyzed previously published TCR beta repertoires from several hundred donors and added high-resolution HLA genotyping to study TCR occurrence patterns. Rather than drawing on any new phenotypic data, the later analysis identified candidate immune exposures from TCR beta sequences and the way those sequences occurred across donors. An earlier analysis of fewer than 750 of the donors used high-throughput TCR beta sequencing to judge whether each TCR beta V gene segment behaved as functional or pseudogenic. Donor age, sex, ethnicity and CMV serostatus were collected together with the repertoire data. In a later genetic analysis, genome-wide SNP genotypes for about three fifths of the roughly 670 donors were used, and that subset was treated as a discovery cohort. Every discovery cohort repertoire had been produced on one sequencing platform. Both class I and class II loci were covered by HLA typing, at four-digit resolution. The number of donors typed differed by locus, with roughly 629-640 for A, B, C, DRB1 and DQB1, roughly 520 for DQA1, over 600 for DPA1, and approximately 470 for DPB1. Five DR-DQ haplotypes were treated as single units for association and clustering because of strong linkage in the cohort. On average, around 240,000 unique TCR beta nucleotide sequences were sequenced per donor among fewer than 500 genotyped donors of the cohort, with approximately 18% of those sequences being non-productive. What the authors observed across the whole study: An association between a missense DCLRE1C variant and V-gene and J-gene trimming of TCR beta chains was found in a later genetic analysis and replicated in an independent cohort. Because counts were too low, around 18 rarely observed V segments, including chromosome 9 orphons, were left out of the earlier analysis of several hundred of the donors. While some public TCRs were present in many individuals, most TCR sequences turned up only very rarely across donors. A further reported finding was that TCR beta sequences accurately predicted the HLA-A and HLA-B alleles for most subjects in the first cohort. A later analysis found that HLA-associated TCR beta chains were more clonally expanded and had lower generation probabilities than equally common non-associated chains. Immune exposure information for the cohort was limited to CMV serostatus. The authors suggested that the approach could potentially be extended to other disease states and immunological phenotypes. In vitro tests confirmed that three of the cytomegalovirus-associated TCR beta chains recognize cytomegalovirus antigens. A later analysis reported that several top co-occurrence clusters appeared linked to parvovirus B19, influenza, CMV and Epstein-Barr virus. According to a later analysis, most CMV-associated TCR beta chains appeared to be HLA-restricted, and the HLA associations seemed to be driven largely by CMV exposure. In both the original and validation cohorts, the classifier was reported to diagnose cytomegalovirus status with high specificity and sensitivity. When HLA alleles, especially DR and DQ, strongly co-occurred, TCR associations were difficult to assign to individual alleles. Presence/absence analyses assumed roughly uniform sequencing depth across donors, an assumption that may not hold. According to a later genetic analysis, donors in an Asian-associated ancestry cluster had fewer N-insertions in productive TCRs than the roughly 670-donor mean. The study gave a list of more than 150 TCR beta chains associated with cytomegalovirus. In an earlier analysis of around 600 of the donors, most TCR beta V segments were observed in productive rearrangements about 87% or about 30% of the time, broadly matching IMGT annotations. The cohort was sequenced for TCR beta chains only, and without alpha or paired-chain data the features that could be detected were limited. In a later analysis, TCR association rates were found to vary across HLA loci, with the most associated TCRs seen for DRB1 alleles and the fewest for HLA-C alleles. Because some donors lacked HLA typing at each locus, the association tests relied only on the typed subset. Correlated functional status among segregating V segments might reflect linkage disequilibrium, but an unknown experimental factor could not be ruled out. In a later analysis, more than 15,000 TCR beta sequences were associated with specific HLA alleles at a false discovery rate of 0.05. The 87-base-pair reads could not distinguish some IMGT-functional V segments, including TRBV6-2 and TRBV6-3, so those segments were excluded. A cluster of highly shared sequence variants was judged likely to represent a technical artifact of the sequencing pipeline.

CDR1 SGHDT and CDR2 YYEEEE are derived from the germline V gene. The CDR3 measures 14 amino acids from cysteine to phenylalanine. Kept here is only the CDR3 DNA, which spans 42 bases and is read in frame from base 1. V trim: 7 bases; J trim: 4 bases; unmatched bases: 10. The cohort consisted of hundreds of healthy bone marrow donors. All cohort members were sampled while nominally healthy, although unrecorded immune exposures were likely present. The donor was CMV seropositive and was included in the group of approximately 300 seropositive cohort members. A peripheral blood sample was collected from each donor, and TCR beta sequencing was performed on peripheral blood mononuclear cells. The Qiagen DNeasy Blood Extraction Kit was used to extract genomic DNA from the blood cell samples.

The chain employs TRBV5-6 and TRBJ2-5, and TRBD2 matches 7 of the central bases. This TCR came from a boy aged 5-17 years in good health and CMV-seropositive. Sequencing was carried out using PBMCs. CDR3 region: CASASGGLGETQYF. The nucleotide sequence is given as TGTGCCAGCGCGTCCGGGGGGTTGGGAGAGACCCAGTACTTC.